The rows below give T cell receptor beta chains drawn from one sample of a study of T cell responses to AZD1222 COVID-19 vaccine. Using immunoSEQ multiplex PCR, the repertoire was profiled, and TCRdb retains in-frame clones only, with some absent. The data contain more than 95,000 clones, around 94% of them singletons. Specimen: peripheral blood, collected 28 days after the second AZD1222 dose. Receptors originate from an adult who received the AZD1222 COVID-19 vaccine. CDR3s include the opening cysteine and the closing phenylalanine or tryptophan. Fields, in order: J gene, V gene, clone size, D gene, CDR3 DNA, CDR3 protein. D genes are given only for firm matches. Clone size is stated in some rows and not others, as once, few, many or a class when expanded.

J: TRBJ1-1; V: TRBV6-1; size: -; D: -; DNA: TGTGCCAGCAGTGAGGGGGGCGCATCGACTGAAGCTTTCTTT; CDR3: CASSEGGASTEAFF
J: TRBJ1-5; V: TRBV10-3; size: -; D: TRBD1; DNA: TGTGCCATTGGGGGACAGCTGAATCAGCCCCAGCATTTT; CDR3: CAIGGQLNQPQHF
J: TRBJ2-2; V: TRBV7-3; size: -; D: -; DNA: TGTGCCAGCAGCTCGGGCGGGGACACCGGGGAGCTGTTTTTT; CDR3: CASSSGGDTGELFF
J: TRBJ2-2; V: TRBV29-1; size: -; D: TRBD1; DNA: TGCAGCGTTGCTCTGGACAGGCTGAACACCGGGGAGCTGTTTTTT; CDR3: CSVALDRLNTGELFF
J: TRBJ1-1; V: TRBV27; size: -; D: -; DNA: TGTGCCAGCACCCCAACGCAAGGGGGAGACACTGAAGCTTTCTTT; CDR3: CASTPTQGGDTEAFF
J: TRBJ1-1; V: TRBV29-1; size: -; D: -; DNA: TGCAGCGTTGAAGATCCGTCGAACACTGAAGCTTTCTTT; CDR3: CSVEDPSNTEAFF
J: TRBJ1-1; V: TRBV5-1; size: -; D: -; DNA: TGCGCCAGCAACATGGGGGGCAGTATGAACACTGAAGCTTTCTTT; CDR3: CASNMGGSMNTEAFF
J: TRBJ1-2; V: TRBV4-2; size: once; D: -; DNA: TGTGCCAGCAGCCAAGACTCATACAGGGCGGGTGGCTACACCTTC; CDR3: CASSQDSYRAGGYTF
J: TRBJ2-6; V: TRBV7-3; size: -; D: -; DNA: TGTGCCAGCGGGGACTCTGGGGCCAACGTCCTGACTTTC; CDR3: CASGDSGANVLTF
J: TRBJ2-5; V: TRBV28; size: -; D: TRBD2; DNA: TGTGCCAGCAGTCTCCTAGCGGGAGGGCCGGAGACCCAGTACTTC; CDR3: CASSLLAGGPETQYF
J: TRBJ2-7; V: TRBV27; size: -; D: TRBD1; DNA: TGTGCCAGCAGTCCCGGGACAGGGGCGAGGTACGAGCAGTACTTC; CDR3: CASSPGTGARYEQYF
J: TRBJ1-1; V: TRBV6-5; size: -; D: -; DNA: TGTGCCACCTTGGTCCCGAGGGTCAACACTGAAGCTTTCTTT; CDR3: CATLVPRVNTEAFF
J: TRBJ2-1; V: TRBV5-5; size: -; D: TRBD2; DNA: TGTGCCAGCAGCAGCTCTGGGCGGGAGATGTGGTATGCCTACAATGAGCAGTTCTTC; CDR3: CASSSSGREMWYAYNEQFF
J: TRBJ2-7; V: TRBV9; size: -; D: TRBD1; DNA: TGTGCCAGCAGCGTAGGAGAAGAGGACAGGTTAACCGAGCAGTACTTC; CDR3: CASSVGEEDRLTEQYF
J: TRBJ1-4; V: TRBV25-1; size: -; D: TRBD1; DNA: TGTGCCAGCGGCGTACCGGGACAGGGAAATGAAAAACTGTTTTTT; CDR3: CASGVPGQGNEKLFF
J: TRBJ2-1; V: TRBV5-4; size: -; D: -; DNA: TGTGCCAGCAGCTTATCTAGTGAGCCCTACAATGAGCAGTTCTTC; CDR3: CASSLSSEPYNEQFF
J: TRBJ2-5; V: TRBV7-3; size: once; D: -; DNA: TGTGCCAGCAGCTTAGGGCAGGGGTACCAAGAGACCCAGTACTTC; CDR3: CASSLGQGYQETQYF
J: TRBJ1-5; V: TRBV10-3; size: -; D: -; DNA: TGTGCCATCAGTGGAACTGAGGTGCAGCCCCAGCATTTT; CDR3: CAISGTEVQPQHF
J: TRBJ1-3; V: TRBV7-9; size: -; D: -; DNA: TGTGCCAGCAGCTTAGCACAGAGTGGAAACACCATATATTTT; CDR3: CASSLAQSGNTIYF
J: TRBJ2-3; V: TRBV7-2; size: -; D: TRBD1; DNA: TGTGCCAGCAGCTCCAGGGGACAGGGCACAGATACGCAGTATTTT; CDR3: CASSSRGQGTDTQYF
J: TRBJ1-3; V: TRBV7-2; size: -; D: TRBD1; DNA: TGTGCCAGCAGCTTAGCGGGCTACAGGGGGAACTCTGGAAACACCATATATTTT; CDR3: CASSLAGYRGNSGNTIYF
J: TRBJ2-1; V: TRBV27; size: once; D: -; DNA: TGTGCCAGCAGTTTGGACCGCAATGAGCAGTTCTTC; CDR3: CASSLDRNEQFF
J: TRBJ1-2; V: TRBV20-1; size: -; D: TRBD1; DNA: TGCAGTGCTAGTGCGACAGGGATCTATGGCTACACCTTC; CDR3: CSASATGIYGYTF
J: TRBJ2-2; V: TRBV7-2; size: once; D: TRBD2; DNA: TGTGCCAGCAGCTTCCGGTTTGCTAGCGGGAGTCCCGGGGAGCTGTTTTTT; CDR3: CASSFRFASGSPGELFF
J: TRBJ1-6; V: TRBV28; size: -; D: -; DNA: TGTGCCAGCAGTTTCAGAAATTCACCCCTCCACTTT; CDR3: CASSFRNSPLHF
J: TRBJ1-3; V: TRBV7-3; size: -; D: -; DNA: TGTGCCAGCAGTCCGGACGGAACTGGAAACACCATATATTTT; CDR3: CASSPDGTGNTIYF
J: TRBJ1-1; V: TRBV2; size: -; D: -; DNA: TGTGCCAGCAGTGCAGGGGCTGGGACTGAAGCTTTCTTT; CDR3: CASSAGAGTEAFF
J: TRBJ1-6; V: TRBV7-3; size: -; D: -; DNA: TGTGCCAGCAGTTCACAGTTTAATTCACCCCTCCACTTT; CDR3: CASSSQFNSPLHF
J: TRBJ2-7; V: TRBV6-6; size: -; D: -; DNA: TGTGCCAGCAGTTATAGGTCTACAGGCGAGCAGTACTTC; CDR3: CASSYRSTGEQYF
J: TRBJ2-7; V: TRBV6-6; size: -; D: -; DNA: TGTGCCAGCAGTTACTCGGGGGAGGTTTACTCCTACGAGCAGTACTTC; CDR3: CASSYSGEVYSYEQYF
J: TRBJ1-1; V: TRBV25-1; size: -; D: -; DNA: TGTGCCAGCAGTGAAGGTATCACTGAAGCTTTCTTT; CDR3: CASSEGITEAFF
J: TRBJ2-3; V: TRBV7-2; size: -; D: -; DNA: TGTGCCAGCAGCCCATGGGGGTACGGGCAGTTAGATACGCAGTATTTT; CDR3: CASSPWGYGQLDTQYF
J: TRBJ1-1; V: TRBV19; size: -; D: -; DNA: TGTGCCAGTAGTCAGGGGAGGTACACTGAAGCTTTCTTT; CDR3: CASSQGRYTEAFF
J: TRBJ2-2; V: TRBV6-6; size: -; D: TRBD2; DNA: TGTGCCAGCAGTCGAGGGGGACTAGCGGGACAGAACACCGGGGAGCTGTTTTTT; CDR3: CASSRGGLAGQNTGELFF
J: TRBJ2-1; V: TRBV4-2; size: few; D: -; DNA: TGTGCCAGCAGCCAAGGTGGGAACGAGCAGTTCTTC; CDR3: CASSQGGNEQFF
J: TRBJ2-7; V: TRBV12-3/TRBV12-4; size: -; D: -; DNA: TGTGCCAGCAGTGCCAGGGTCCACGAGCAGTACTTC; CDR3: CASSARVHEQYF
J: TRBJ1-6; V: TRBV23-1; size: -; D: -; DNA: TGCGCCAGCAGTCAATCGAGGTCTTCCGGATTTGATAATTCACCCCTCCACTTT; CDR3: CASSQSRSSGFDNSPLHF
J: TRBJ2-7; V: TRBV29-1; size: -; D: TRBD1; DNA: TGCAGCGTTAACCCAGGGGGCTACGAGCAGTACTTC; CDR3: CSVNPGGYEQYF
J: TRBJ1-2; V: TRBV3-1/TRBV3-2; size: -; D: -; DNA: TGTGCCAGCAGCCAAGTGGCCCAGAACTATGGCTACACCTTC; CDR3: CASSQVAQNYGYTF
J: TRBJ2-7; V: TRBV15; size: -; D: TRBD2; DNA: TGTGCCACCAGCAGAGGGGGACTAGCGGCCCACTACGAGCAGTACTTC; CDR3: CATSRGGLAAHYEQYF
J: TRBJ2-1; V: TRBV7-3; size: -; D: -; DNA: TGTGCCAGCAGCGTTGGCGGGCCCTCGGTATACAATGAGCAGTTCTTC; CDR3: CASSVGGPSVYNEQFF
J: TRBJ1-1; V: TRBV19; size: -; D: -; DNA: TGTGCCAGTAGTATAGTGGGGGAGAACACTGAAGCTTTCTTT; CDR3: CASSIVGENTEAFF
J: TRBJ2-7; V: TRBV11-2; size: -; D: -; DNA: TGTGCCAGCAGCCCCCTTCGTCTGCCCTACGAGCAGTACTTC; CDR3: CASSPLRLPYEQYF
J: TRBJ1-2; V: TRBV27; size: -; D: -; DNA: TGTGCCAGCGGCGGACAGAGCGACTATGGCTACACCTTC; CDR3: CASGGQSDYGYTF
J: TRBJ2-5; V: TRBV28; size: -; D: -; DNA: TGTGCCAGCAGTTTAACTCCCTCCACGCGCGCCCAGTACTTC; CDR3: CASSLTPSTRAQYF
J: TRBJ2-7; V: TRBV30; size: -; D: TRBD2; DNA: TGTGCCTGGGCCCGGGGGGGAAATACCTACGAGCAGTACTTC; CDR3: CAWARGGNTYEQYF
J: TRBJ1-4; V: TRBV28; size: -; D: TRBD1; DNA: TGTGCCAGCCAGAGGGGGCATGAAAAACTGTTTTTT; CDR3: CASQRGHEKLFF
J: TRBJ2-3; V: TRBV7-7; size: -; D: TRBD2; DNA: TGTGCCAGCAGCTTAGGGCTAGCGGGTGCAGATACGCAGTATTTT; CDR3: CASSLGLAGADTQYF
J: TRBJ2-1; V: TRBV27; size: -; D: -; DNA: TGTGCCAGCAACCCCCCGGGACTCAGTAATGAGCAGTTCTTC; CDR3: CASNPPGLSNEQFF
J: TRBJ2-1; V: TRBV18; size: -; D: -; DNA: TGTGCCAGCTCACGCTGGGGTCATGAGCAGTTCTTC; CDR3: CASSRWGHEQFF
J: TRBJ1-6; V: TRBV7-9; size: once; D: -; DNA: TGTGCCAGCGGTGATTCGGGGAATTCACCCCTCCACTTT; CDR3: CASGDSGNSPLHF
J: TRBJ1-4; V: TRBV28; size: -; D: -; DNA: TGTGCCAGTGGTGCAACTAATGAAAAACTGTTTTTT; CDR3: CASGATNEKLFF